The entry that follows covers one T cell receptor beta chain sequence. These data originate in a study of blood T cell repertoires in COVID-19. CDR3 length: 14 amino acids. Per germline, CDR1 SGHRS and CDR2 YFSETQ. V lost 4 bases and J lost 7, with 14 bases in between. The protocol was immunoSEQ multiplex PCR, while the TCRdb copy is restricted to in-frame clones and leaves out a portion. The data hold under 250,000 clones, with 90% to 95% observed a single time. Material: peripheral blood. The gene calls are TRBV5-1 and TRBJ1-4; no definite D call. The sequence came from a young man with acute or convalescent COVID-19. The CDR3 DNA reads TGCGCCAGCAGCGAGGGCCTATGGGGTGAAAAACTGTTTTTT. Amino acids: CASSEGLWGEKLFF.